This TCR beta chain appears in the sequencing data of a study of a mutant IDH1 vaccine in newly diagnosed glioma. Time point meaning: week 23, last vaccination. Vaccination comprised doses that each held 300 ug of mutant IDH1 20-mer peptide, plus topical imiquimod. The donors had new WHO grade 3 or 4 astrocytomas; these were IDH1-mutant and ATRX-lost. Comment on this clone: Antigen unknown.

The germline CDR1 and CDR2 sequences are ENHRY and SYGVKD. The CDR3 spans 14 residues. V was pared by 7 bases and J by 2 bases, with 14 bases between. The data were produced by immunoSEQ multiplex PCR, yet TCRdb's version contains in-frame clones alone and is incomplete. The sample contains approximately 57,000 clones, roughly 81% of which appear only once. The J gene is TRBJ1-2, the V gene TRBV10-3, with D possibly TRBD1 on 5 matching bases. The TCR comes from a middle-aged woman with glioma. Some clones in this sample may be carry-over from other donors' samples. Sequenced material: PBMCs, taken from a glioma patient whose treatment included an IDH1 peptide vaccine. CDR3 amino acids: CAITPSGGNYGYTF. For the CDR3, the DNA is TGTGCCATCACCCCCTCCGGGGGGAACTATGGCTACACCTTC.